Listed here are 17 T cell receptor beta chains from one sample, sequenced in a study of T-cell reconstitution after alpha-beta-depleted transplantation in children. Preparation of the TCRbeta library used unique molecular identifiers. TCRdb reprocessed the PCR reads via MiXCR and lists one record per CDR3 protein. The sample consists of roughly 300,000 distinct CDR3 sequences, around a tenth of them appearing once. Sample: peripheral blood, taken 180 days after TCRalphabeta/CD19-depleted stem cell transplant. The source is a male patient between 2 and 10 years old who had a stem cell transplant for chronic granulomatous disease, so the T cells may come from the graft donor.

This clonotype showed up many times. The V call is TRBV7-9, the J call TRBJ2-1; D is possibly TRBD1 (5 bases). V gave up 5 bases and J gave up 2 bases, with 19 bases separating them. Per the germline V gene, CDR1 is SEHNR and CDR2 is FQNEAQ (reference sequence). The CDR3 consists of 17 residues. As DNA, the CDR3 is TGTGCCAGCAGCGCTGATTACCCAGGGCCGCCCTACAATGAGCAGTTCTTC. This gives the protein CASSADYPGPPYNEQFF. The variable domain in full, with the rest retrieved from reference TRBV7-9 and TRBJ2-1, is DTGVSQNPRHKITKRGQNVTFRCDPISEHNRLYWYRQTLGQGPEFLTYFQNEAQLEKSRLLSDRFSAERPKGSFSTLEIQRTEQGDSAMYLCASSADYPGPPYNEQFFGPGTRLTVL.

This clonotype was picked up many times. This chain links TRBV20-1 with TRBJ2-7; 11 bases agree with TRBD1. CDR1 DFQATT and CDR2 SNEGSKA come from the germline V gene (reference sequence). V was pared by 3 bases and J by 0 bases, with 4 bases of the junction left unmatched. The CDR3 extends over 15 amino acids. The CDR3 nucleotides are TGCAGTGCTAGGGACAGGGGGCCCGTCTCCTACGAGCAGTACTTC. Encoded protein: CSARDRGPVSYEQYF.

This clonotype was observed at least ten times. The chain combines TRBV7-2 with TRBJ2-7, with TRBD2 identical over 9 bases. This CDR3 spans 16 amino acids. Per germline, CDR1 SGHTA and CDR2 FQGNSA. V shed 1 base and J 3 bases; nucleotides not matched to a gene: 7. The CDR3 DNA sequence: TGTGCCAGCAGCTTAGTAATTAGCGGGAGATTCTACGAGCAGTACTTC. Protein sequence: CASSLVISGRFYEQYF.

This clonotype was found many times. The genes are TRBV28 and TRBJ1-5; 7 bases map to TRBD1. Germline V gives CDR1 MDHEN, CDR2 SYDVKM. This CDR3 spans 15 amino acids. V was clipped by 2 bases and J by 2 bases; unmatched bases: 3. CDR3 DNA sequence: TGTGCCAGCAGTTTAGAGGGGGCAGGCAATCAGCCCCAGCATTTT. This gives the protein CASSLEGAGNQPQHF. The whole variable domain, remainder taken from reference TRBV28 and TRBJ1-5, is DVKVTQSSRYLVKRTGEKVFLECVQDMDHENMFWYRQDPGLGLRLIYFSYDVKMKEKGDIPEGYSVSREKKERFSLILESASTNQTSMYLCASSLEGAGNQPQHFGDGTRLSIL.

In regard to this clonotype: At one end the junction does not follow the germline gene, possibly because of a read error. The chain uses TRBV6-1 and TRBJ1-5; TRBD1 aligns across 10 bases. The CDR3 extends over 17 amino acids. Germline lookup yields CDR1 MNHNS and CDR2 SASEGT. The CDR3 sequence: CVSSENWSGTGDQPQHF. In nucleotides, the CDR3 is TGTGTCAGCAGTGAGAACTGGTCCGGGACAGGGGATCAGCCCCAGCATTTT.

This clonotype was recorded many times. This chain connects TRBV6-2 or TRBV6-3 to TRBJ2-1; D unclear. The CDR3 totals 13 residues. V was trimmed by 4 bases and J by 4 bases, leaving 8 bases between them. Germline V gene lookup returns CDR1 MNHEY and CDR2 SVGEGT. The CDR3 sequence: CASSSRFYNEQFF. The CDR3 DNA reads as TGTGCCAGCAGTTCACGGTTTTACAATGAGCAGTTCTTC.

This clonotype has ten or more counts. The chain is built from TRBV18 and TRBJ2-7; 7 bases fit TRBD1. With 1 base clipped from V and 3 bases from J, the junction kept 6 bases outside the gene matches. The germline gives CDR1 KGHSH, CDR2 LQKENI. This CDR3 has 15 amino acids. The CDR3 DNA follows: TGTGCCAGCTCACCACACGCCGGGACAGTCTACGAGCAGTACTTC. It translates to CASSPHAGTVYEQYF.

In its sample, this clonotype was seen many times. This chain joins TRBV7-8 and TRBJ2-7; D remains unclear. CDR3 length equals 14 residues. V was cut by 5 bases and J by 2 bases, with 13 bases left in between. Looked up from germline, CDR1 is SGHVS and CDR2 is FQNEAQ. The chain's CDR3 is CASSPRATTYEQYF. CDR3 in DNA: TGTGCCAGCAGCCCCCGGGCAACGACCTACGAGCAGTACTTC.

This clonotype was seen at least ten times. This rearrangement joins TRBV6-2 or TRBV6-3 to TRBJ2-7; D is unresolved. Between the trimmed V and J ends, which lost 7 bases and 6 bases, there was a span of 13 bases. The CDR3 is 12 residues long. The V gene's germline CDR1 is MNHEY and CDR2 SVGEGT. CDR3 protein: CASTERLGEQYF. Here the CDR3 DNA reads TGTGCCAGCACAGAGAGGCTGGGCGAGCAGTACTTC.

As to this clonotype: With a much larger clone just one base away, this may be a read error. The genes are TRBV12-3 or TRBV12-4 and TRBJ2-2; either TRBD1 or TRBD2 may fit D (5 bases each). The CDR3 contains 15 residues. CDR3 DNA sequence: TGTGCCAGCAAATTTCAGTCCCAAAACACCGGGGCGCTGTTTTTT. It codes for CASKFQSQNTGALFF.

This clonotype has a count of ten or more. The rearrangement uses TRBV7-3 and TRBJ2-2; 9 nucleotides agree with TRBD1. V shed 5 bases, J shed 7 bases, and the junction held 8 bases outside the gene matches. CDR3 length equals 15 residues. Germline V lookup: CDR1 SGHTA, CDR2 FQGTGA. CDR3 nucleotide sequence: TGTGCCAGCAGCCCCAGACAGGGGGGGGGCGGGGAGCTGTTTTTT. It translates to CASSPRQGGGGELFF. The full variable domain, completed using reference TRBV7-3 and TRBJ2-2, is GAGVSQTPSNKVTEKGKYVELRCDPISGHTALYWYRQSLGQGPEFLIYFQGTGAADDSGLPNDRFFAVRPEGSVSTLKIQRTERGDSAVYLCASSPRQGGGGELFFGEGSRLTVL.

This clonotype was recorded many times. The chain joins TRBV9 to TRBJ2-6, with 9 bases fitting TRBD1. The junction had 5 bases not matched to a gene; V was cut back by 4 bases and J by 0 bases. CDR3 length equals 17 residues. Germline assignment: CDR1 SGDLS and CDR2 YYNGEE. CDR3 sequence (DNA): TGTGCCAGCAGCACCTCGGACAGGGGCTCTGGGGCCAACGTCCTGACTTTC. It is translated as CASSTSDRGSGANVLTF. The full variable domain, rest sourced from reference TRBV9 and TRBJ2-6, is DSGVTQTPKHLITATGQRVTLRCSPRSGDLSVYWYQQSLDQGLQFLIQYYNGEERAKGNILERFSAQQFPDLHSELNLSSLELGDSALYFCASSTSDRGSGANVLTFGAGSRLTVL.

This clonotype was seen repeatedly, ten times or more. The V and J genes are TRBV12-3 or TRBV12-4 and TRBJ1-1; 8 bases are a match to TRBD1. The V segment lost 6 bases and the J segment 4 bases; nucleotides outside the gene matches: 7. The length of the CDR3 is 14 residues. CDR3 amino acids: CASSDRQGATEAFF. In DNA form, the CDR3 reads TGTGCCAGCAGCGATAGGCAGGGGGCCACTGAAGCTTTCTTT.

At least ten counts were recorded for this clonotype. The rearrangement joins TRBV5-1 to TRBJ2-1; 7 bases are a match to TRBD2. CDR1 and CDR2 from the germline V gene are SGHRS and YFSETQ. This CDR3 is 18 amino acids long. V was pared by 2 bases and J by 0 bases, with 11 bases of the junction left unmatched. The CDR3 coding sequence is TGCGCCAGCAGCTTCGCCCACAGCGGGGTTAGCTCCTACAATGAGCAGTTCTTC. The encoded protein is CASSFAHSGVSSYNEQFF.

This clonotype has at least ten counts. This CDR3 is CSAYRVGTSGRIYNEQFF. For the CDR3, the DNA is TGCAGCGCGTACAGGGTCGGGACTAGCGGGAGGATCTACAATGAGCAGTTCTTC. This chain uses TRBV29-1 with TRBJ2-1, with 15 bases identical to TRBD2. The CDR3 runs 18 residues. After removal of 7 bases from V and 3 bases from J, the junction contained 13 bases not matched to a gene. CDR1 SQVTM and CDR2 ANQGSEA come from the germline V gene.

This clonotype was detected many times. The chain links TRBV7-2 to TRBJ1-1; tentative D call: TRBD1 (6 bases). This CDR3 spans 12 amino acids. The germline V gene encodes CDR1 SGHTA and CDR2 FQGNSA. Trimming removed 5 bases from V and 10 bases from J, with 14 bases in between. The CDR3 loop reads CASSPTGGRAFF. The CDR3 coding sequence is TGTGCCAGCAGCCCTACGGGGGGCCGAGCTTTCTTT.

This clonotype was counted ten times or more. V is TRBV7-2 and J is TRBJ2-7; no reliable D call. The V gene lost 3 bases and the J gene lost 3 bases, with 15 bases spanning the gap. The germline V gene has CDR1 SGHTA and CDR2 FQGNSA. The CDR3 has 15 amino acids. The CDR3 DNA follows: TGTGCCAGCAGCTTGACTGGATTCCAGGTCTACGAGCAGTACTTC. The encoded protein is CASSLTGFQVYEQYF.